The text below deals with one T cell receptor beta chain. Its antigen remains unknown. Some second doses came at about 4 weeks and others at about 12 weeks; these were pooled. The data were taken from a study of T cell responses to AZD1222 COVID-19 vaccine. Findings and caveats of the study: Nearly half of spike-specific TCRs reportedly go after variant regions that carry no mutations. Two AZD1222 doses significantly raised spike-specific TCR breadth and depth over controls.

Method: immunoSEQ multiplex PCR; TCRdb's copy keeps in-frame clones and lacks some. The table shows 100,000 to 150,000 clones, with 75% to 95% occurring only once. Trimming stripped 4 bases from V and 6 bases from J, with 12 bases between. The CDR3 covers 13 residues. Germline lookup yields CDR1 SGHRS and CDR2 YFSETQ. Source: peripheral blood, taken 28 days after the second AZD1222 dose. The rearrangement joins TRBV5-1 to TRBJ2-3; no clear D. The TCR was taken from an adult who received the AZD1222 COVID-19 vaccine. CDR3 DNA: TGCGCCAGCAGCCCACCCGGCGTGGATACGCAGTATTTT. Translated, it gives CASSPPGVDTQYF.